Shown below are 15 T cell receptor beta chains from a single sample sequenced in a study of shared clonotypes between healthy human individuals. Sequencing used immunoSEQ multiplex PCR; TCRdb keeps in-frame clones, though not all of them. Altogether some 2.1 million clones are present, about 94% being singletons, with the ten largest covering about 1.7%. Terminally differentiated effector memory CD45RA+ cells were excluded by CCR7 positive selection of CD45RO-negative cells. What was sequenced was naive CD8+ T cells from PBMCs. Receptors originate from a young man in good health. Some clones in this sample may be carry-over from other donors' samples.

This sequence joins TRBV11-2 and TRBJ2-7, with TRBD2 matching 8 bases. CDR3 length equals 14 residues. The germline V gene encodes CDR1 SGHAT and CDR2 FQNNGV. V trimming: 7 bases; J trimming: 8 bases; junction bases outside the gene matches: 13. In DNA, the CDR3 is TGTGCCAGCATCCCGGGGGGGCTAGCGGATAAGCAGTACTTC. As protein: CASIPGGLADKQYF. Looking up the rest from reference TRBV11-2 and TRBJ2-7 gives the full variable domain: EAGVAQSPRYKIIEKRQSVAFWCNPISGHATLYWYQQILGQGPKLLIQFQNNGVVDDSQLPKDRFSAERLKGVDSTLKIQPAKLEDSAVYLCASIPGGLADKQYFGPGTRLTVT.

CDR3 DNA sequence: TGTGCCAGCAGGAGGGACACTAACTATGGCTACACCTTC. Its translation is CASRRDTNYGYTF. The chain uses TRBV6-1 and TRBJ1-2; D may be TRBD1 (6 bases). V was cut by 6 bases and J by 0 bases, with 8 bases left in between. The CDR3 runs to 13 residues. CDR1 and CDR2 (germline): MNHNS, SASEGT.

The rearrangement uses TRBV29-1 and TRBJ2-5; perhaps TRBD1 as D (5 bases). This CDR3 has 13 amino acids. Trimming cost V 3 bases and J 5 bases, with 13 bases left between them. Germline lookup yields CDR1 SQVTM and CDR2 ANQGSEA. CDR3 DNA sequence: TGCAGCGTTGATTTGCCAGGGTGGGAGACCCAGTACTTC. Its translation is CSVDLPGWETQYF.

This clone was seen once. The CDR3 reads CASSFLAGAGNEQFF. The DNA for the CDR3 is TGTGCCAGCAGTTTTCTTGCGGGAGCAGGGAATGAGCAGTTCTTC. The chain employs TRBV28 and TRBJ2-1; the match to TRBD2 covers 7 bases. Germline CDR1 and CDR2: MDHEN and SYDVKM. J was trimmed by 7 bases and V by 3 bases; bases with no gene match: 9. The CDR3 spans 15 residues. Supplemented by reference TRBV28 and TRBJ2-1, the full variable domain reads DVKVTQSSRYLVKRTGEKVFLECVQDMDHENMFWYRQDPGLGLRLIYFSYDVKMKEKGDIPEGYSVSREKKERFSLILESASTNQTSMYLCASSFLAGAGNEQFFGPGTRLTVL.

CDR3 amino acids: CASSPRRSLNYGYTF. The DNA of the CDR3 is TGTGCCAGCAGCCCACGCCGGAGCCTTAACTATGGCTACACCTTC. The J gene is TRBJ1-2, the V gene TRBV14; D ambiguous. The V and J ends lost 4 bases and 1 base respectively, with 13 bases between them. Germline CDR1 SGHDN, CDR2 FVKESK. The length of the CDR3 is 15 residues.

This clone was seen only once. The chain employs TRBV6-1 and TRBJ1-5, with D maybe TRBD1 (5 bases). V lost 2 bases and J lost 2, with 13 bases in between. The CDR3 runs 16 residues. CDR1 and CDR2 (germline): MNHNS, SASEGT. CDR3 nucleotides: TGTGCCAGCAGTGAATGGGTGGGGGAGGGCAATCAGCCCCAGCATTTT. As protein: CASSEWVGEGNQPQHF.

The rearrangement links TRBV6-5 to TRBJ1-1, with 9 bases that match TRBD1. Germline V lookup: CDR1 MNHEY, CDR2 SVGAGI. The CDR3 has 15 residues. The V segment lost 7 bases and the J segment 1 base; nucleotides outside the gene matches: 7. CDR3: CASTDDRGENTEAFF. CDR3 DNA sequence: TGTGCCAGCACCGACGACAGGGGGGAGAACACTGAAGCTTTCTTT.

This chain uses TRBV7-8 with TRBJ1-5; D call uncertain. This CDR3 contains 13 residues. CDR1 is SGHVS, CDR2 FQNEAQ, per germline. V shed 5 bases and J shed 2 bases, with 7 bases lying between them. The CDR3 bases are TGTGCCAGCAGCGGTCGCGGCAATCAGCCCCAGCATTTT. Translating it yields CASSGRGNQPQHF.

The CDR3 sequence: CASRGHNSFSGNTIYF. The CDR3 DNA follows: TGTGCCAGCAGAGGGCACAACTCCTTCTCTGGAAACACCATATATTTT. This sequence joins TRBV28 and TRBJ1-3; D call uncertain. Germline CDR1 is MDHEN and CDR2 is SYDVKM. The CDR3 is 16 residues long. V shed 6 bases and J shed 0 bases, with 15 bases lying between them.

The genes are TRBV18 and TRBJ2-7; perhaps TRBD1 as D (6 bases). The V end was cut by 3 bases, the J end by 0 bases, with 12 bases between. The CDR3 sequence is 15 residues long. Germline-derived CDR1 and CDR2 are KGHSH and LQKENI. The CDR3, as DNA: TGTGCCAGCTCACCCCGGGACAAACTCTCCTACGAGCAGTACTTC. Translated: CASSPRDKLSYEQYF. Looking up the rest from reference TRBV18 and TRBJ2-7 gives the full variable domain: NAGVMQNPRHLVRRRGQEARLRCSPMKGHSHVYWYRQLPEEGLKFMVYLQKENIIDESGMPKERFSAEFPKEGPSILRIQQVVRGDSAAYFCASSPRDKLSYEQYFGPGTRLTVT.

V and J are TRBV5-4 and TRBJ2-6; D is unresolved. Per germline, CDR1 SGHNT and CDR2 YYREEE (reference sequence). V lost 4 bases and J lost 8, with 7 bases in between. The CDR3 totals 12 residues. The DNA for the CDR3 is TGTGCCAGCAGCCCTGAACCCAACGTCCTGACTTTC. It specifies CASSPEPNVLTF.

This chain uses TRBV10-2 with TRBJ2-1; 10 bases align to TRBD2. This CDR3 comprises 13 residues. In germline, CDR1 is WSHSY, CDR2 SAAADI. The V gene end was trimmed by 5 bases and the J gene end by 10 bases; junction bases not matched to a gene: 5. The CDR3 loop is CASSPGLAREQFF. The CDR3 DNA sequence: TGCGCCAGCAGTCCGGGACTAGCGCGGGAGCAGTTCTTC.

V gene TRBV5-1 combines with J gene TRBJ2-1; 8 bases are a match to TRBD2. CDR3 length equals 19 residues. Germline CDR1 is SGHRS and CDR2 is YFSETQ. The junction had 12 bases not matched to a gene; V was cut back by 1 base and J by 0 bases. As DNA, the CDR3 is TGCGCCAGCAGCTTGACCCACCCCCTAGCGGGTCACTCCTACAATGAGCAGTTCTTC. This gives the protein CASSLTHPLAGHSYNEQFF. The whole variable domain, filled in from reference TRBV5-1 and TRBJ2-1, reads KAGVTQTPRYLIKTRGQQVTLSCSPISGHRSVSWYQQTPGQGLQFLFEYFSETQRNKGNFPGRFSGRQFSNSRSEMNVSTLELGDSALYLCASSLTHPLAGHSYNEQFFGPGTRLTVL.

V is TRBV11-2 and J is TRBJ2-1; perhaps TRBD2 as D (5 bases). The CDR3 is made up of 16 amino acids. CDR1 and CDR2 from the germline V gene are SGHAT and FQNNGV. Deletions cut 4 bases from V and 5 bases from J, with 18 bases between. CDR3 bases: TGTGCCAGCAGCTCTTATATAGCGCTACGGAACAATGAGCAGTTCTTC. This codes for CASSSYIALRNNEQFF.

This clone occurred once. V usage is TRBV25-1 and J usage is TRBJ2-2; the D is unclear. Trimming shortened V by 4 bases and J by 4 bases, and 19 bases separated the two germline ends. The CDR3 has 17 amino acids. Germline V gene data show CDR1 as MGHDK and CDR2 as SYGVNS. In nucleotides, the CDR3 is TGTGCCAGCAGTGGCGCCCCGGGTCCCTTTTTCACCGGGGAGCTGTTTTTT. Translated: CASSGAPGPFFTGELFF.